Presented here are 19 T cell receptor beta chains from one specimen sequenced in a study of blood T cell repertoires in COVID-19. Assay used: immunoSEQ multiplex PCR; TCRdb lists only in-frame clones, some missing. The data contain approximately 72,000 clones, 80% to 85% of them singletons. The sequencing input was peripheral blood. The receptor source for this set is a man aged 50 to 60 with active COVID-19.

The CDR3 region has the DNA TGTGCCAGCAGCACCGGAGGGAGCTCCTACAATGAGCAGTTCTTC. The encoded protein is CASSTGGSSYNEQFF. The rearrangement uses TRBV9 and TRBJ2-1; weak D call: TRBD2 (6 bases). Looked up from germline, CDR1 is SGDLS and CDR2 is YYNGEE. This CDR3 region has 15 residues. The ends were cut back, 4 bases at V and 0 bases at J, with 11 bases in the middle.

The rearrangement joins TRBV15 to TRBJ2-1; TRBD1 agrees at 9 bases. Germline CDR1 LNHNV, CDR2 YYDKDF (reference sequence). CDR3 length equals 15 residues. J was trimmed by 9 bases and V by 3 bases; bases with no gene match: 9. CDR3 residues: CATSSRDRESAEQFF. The CDR3 nucleotides are TGTGCCACCAGCAGCCGGGACAGGGAATCGGCTGAGCAGTTCTTC.

V is TRBV6-5 and J is TRBJ2-1, with 7 bases fitting TRBD2. V dropped 8 bases and J dropped 7; count of bases not matched to a gene: 14. Germline CDR1 MNHEY, CDR2 SVGAGI. This CDR3 has 15 residues. CDR3 region: CASRPAALGGNEQFF. The CDR3 region has the DNA TGTGCCAGCCGACCAGCGGCGCTGGGAGGGAATGAGCAGTTCTTC.

This chain joins TRBV3-1 (or the pseudogene TRBV3-2) and TRBJ2-5; 9 bases are a match to TRBD2. CDR1 is LGHDT and CDR2 is YNNKEL in the germline V gene (reference sequence). The CDR3 length is 17 residues. The junction had 12 bases not matched to a gene; V was cut back by 3 bases and J by 4 bases. The CDR3 DNA reads as TGTGCCAGCAGCCATCTTTTAAGGACTAGCGAGATAGAGACCCAGTACTTC. Amino acids: CASSHLLRTSEIETQYF.

V gene TRBV10-3 combines with J gene TRBJ1-1, with 8 bases fitting TRBD1. The trim removed 8 bases at V and 6 bases at J, leaving 5 bases unmatched. Germline CDR1 is ENHRY and CDR2 is SYGVKD. The CDR3 covers 12 residues. Here the CDR3 reads CAIWTGTAEAFF. The CDR3 DNA reads as TGTGCCATCTGGACAGGGACGGCTGAAGCTTTCTTT.

This clone came up once. J is TRBJ1-1 and V is TRBV18; perhaps TRBD1 as D (6 bases). The CDR3 sequence is 15 residues long. Trimming left V 2 bases short and J 6 bases short, with 16 bases between. CDR1 KGHSH and CDR2 LQKENI come from the germline V gene. This chain's CDR3 is CASSPTGNGLAEAFF. In DNA, the CDR3 is TGTGCCAGCTCACCAACAGGGAACGGTCTCGCTGAAGCTTTCTTT.

The V gene is TRBV4-1, the J gene TRBJ1-5; TRBD1 matches 9 bases. Germline lookup yields CDR1 MGHRA and CDR2 YSYEKL. The CDR3 consists of 16 residues. V dropped 0 bases and J dropped 5; count of bases not matched to a gene: 5. The CDR3 DNA reads TGCGCCAGCAGCCAAGATCCGGGGACAGGGTATCAGCCCCAGCATTTT. It is translated as CASSQDPGTGYQPQHF.

The J gene is TRBJ2-7, the V gene TRBV3-1 (or the pseudogene TRBV3-2); D is perhaps TRBD1 (5 bases). V lost 0 bases to trimming and J lost 2 bases, with 11 bases between them. The germline V gene encodes CDR1 LGHDT and CDR2 YNNKEL (reference sequence). The CDR3 runs to 15 residues. CDR3: CASSQEGVLAYEQYF. The CDR3 DNA reads as TGTGCCAGCAGCCAAGAAGGGGTGTTGGCCTACGAGCAGTACTTC.

The chain links TRBV18 to TRBJ2-6; TRBD1 matches at 9 bases. Germline trimming cut 5 bases from V and 1 base from J; bases unmatched to any gene: 9. The CDR3 length is 18 residues. Germline V gene sequence: CDR1 KGHSH, CDR2 LQKENI. CDR3 residues: CASSGDETGGSGANVLTF. CDR3 nucleotide sequence: TGTGCCAGCTCAGGGGACGAGACAGGGGGATCTGGGGCCAACGTCCTGACTTTC.

J is TRBJ1-6 and V is TRBV9; D is possibly TRBD1 (5 bases). This CDR3 comprises 15 residues. Trimming took 4 bases from V and 7 from J, leaving 15 bases between them. Germline V CDR1 and CDR2: SGDLS, YYNGEE. The CDR3 region has the DNA TGTGCCAGCAGCTGGGCCGGGGGTTCCAATTCACCCCTCCACTTT. The encoded protein is CASSWAGGSNSPLHF.

The chain recombines TRBV7-9 with TRBJ1-4; no reliable D call. Between the trimmed V and J ends, which lost 5 bases and 4 bases, there was a span of 5 bases. The CDR3 has 12 amino acids. CDR1 SEHNR and CDR2 FQNEAQ come from the germline V gene (reference sequence). The CDR3 DNA is TGTGCCAGCAGCCCTAATAATGAAAAACTGTTTTTT. Protein sequence: CASSPNNEKLFF.

This chain joins TRBV4-2 and TRBJ2-3; 13 bases line up with TRBD2. CDR1 and CDR2 from the germline V gene are LGHNA and YNFKEQ. The CDR3 is 16 residues long. V gave up 4 bases and J gave up 2 bases; unmatched junction bases: 3. The CDR3 protein is CASSPTSGGDTDTQYF. As DNA, the CDR3 is TGTGCCAGCAGCCCAACTAGCGGGGGGGACACAGATACGCAGTATTTT.

The V gene is TRBV4-2, the J gene TRBJ1-5, with D maybe TRBD1 (5 bases). V dropped 0 bases and J dropped 4 bases, with 7 bases sitting between them. The length of the CDR3 is 14 residues. Germline CDR1 reads LGHNA; CDR2 reads YNFKEQ. This chain's CDR3 is CASSQEQGNQPQHF. In nucleotides, the CDR3 is TGTGCCAGCAGCCAAGAGCAGGGAAATCAGCCCCAGCATTTT.

J is TRBJ2-1 and V is TRBV6-4, with 12 positions matching TRBD2. The CDR3 runs to 15 residues. The V gene's germline CDR1 is MRHNA and CDR2 SNTAGT. V was clipped by 2 bases and J by 7 bases; unmatched bases: 3. This chain's CDR3 is CASSDETSGSNEQFF. DNA of the CDR3: TGTGCCAGCAGTGACGAGACTAGCGGGAGTAATGAGCAGTTCTTC.

V and J are TRBV4-1 and TRBJ2-7; 7 nucleotides agree with TRBD1. The V gene end was trimmed by 4 bases and the J gene end by 7 bases; junction bases not matched to a gene: 10. The CDR3 is made up of 14 amino acids. Looked up from germline, CDR1 is MGHRA and CDR2 is YSYEKL. This chain's CDR3 is CASSPGTDRLEQYF. CDR3 nucleotide sequence: TGCGCCAGCAGCCCCGGGACAGATAGACTAGAGCAGTACTTC.

The chain employs TRBV9 and TRBJ1-4, with D perhaps matching TRBD1 (6 bases). Germline CDR1 is SGDLS and CDR2 is YYNGEE. CDR3 length: 14 amino acids. V lost 3 bases and J 6 bases, leaving 12 bases between the germline ends. The CDR3 loop reads CASSGRGGDEKLFF. The CDR3 DNA sequence: TGTGCCAGCAGCGGAAGGGGGGGAGATGAAAAACTGTTTTTT. Based on the CDR3 plus reference TRBV9 and TRBJ1-4, the full variable domain is DSGVTQTPKHLITATGQRVTLRCSPRSGDLSVYWYQQSLDQGLQFLIQYYNGEERAKGNILERFSAQQFPDLHSELNLSSLELGDSALYFCASSGRGGDEKLFFGSGTQLSVL.

The chain couples TRBV19 to TRBJ2-7; TRBD1 might be the D (5 bases). Trimming took off 1 base at V and 6 bases at J, with 19 bases between the two ends. Germline V gives CDR1 LNHDA, CDR2 SQIVND (reference sequence). The CDR3 sequence is 16 residues long. CDR3 nucleotide sequence: TGTGCCAGTAGTATAGCCCCGGGCAGGGATCGGGTCGAGCAGTACTTC. This codes for CASSIAPGRDRVEQYF.

The chain recombines TRBV3-1 (or the pseudogene TRBV3-2) with TRBJ1-1; 12 bases fit TRBD1. V lost 4 bases, J lost 9 bases, and 6 bases stayed unmatched. Germline V gene sequence: CDR1 LGHDT, CDR2 YNNKEL (reference sequence). The CDR3 has 14 residues. CDR3 in DNA: TGTGCCAGCAGCCTCCTTGGGACAGGGGGCAAAGCTTTCTTT. It translates to CASSLLGTGGKAFF.

This clone was seen just once. The chain uses TRBV3-1 (or the pseudogene TRBV3-2) and TRBJ2-3, with TRBD2 matching over 9 bases. This CDR3 is 17 amino acids long. Germline trimming cut 1 base from V and 8 bases from J; bases unmatched to any gene: 13. Germline V gene lookup returns CDR1 LGHDT and CDR2 YNNKEL (reference sequence). This CDR3 is CASSQVMRREGLLTQYF. The CDR3 coding sequence is TGTGCCAGCAGCCAAGTGATGAGGCGGGAGGGCCTGCTTACGCAGTATTTT.